The 18 T cell receptor beta chains reported below all come from one sample, sequenced in a study of cytomegalovirus exposure and HLA in healthy donors. PCR was performed using 60 Vbeta and 13 Jbeta primers. Clones were sequenced by immunoSEQ multiplex PCR, and TCRdb holds only the in-frame ones, with some missing. The table has 310,000 or so clones, 70% to 90% seen once; the top ten hold roughly 2%. Sequenced input: PBMCs. Receptors originate from a woman aged 18-29 years in good health and CMV-seronegative.

This chain connects TRBV14 to TRBJ1-2; TRBD1 matches 9 bases. The CDR3 is 13 residues long. V shed 3 bases, J shed 8 bases, and the junction held 4 bases outside the gene matches. Germline assignment: CDR1 SGHDN and CDR2 FVKESK. The DNA for the CDR3 is TGTGCCAGCAGCCAGACAGGGGGTAGAGGCTACACCTTC. This codes for CASSQTGGRGYTF.

The chain uses TRBV10-2 and TRBJ2-2; 9 bases fit TRBD1. The CDR3 runs 15 residues. CDR1 WSHSY and CDR2 SAAADI come from the germline V gene. Unmatched junction bases numbered 4, after V lost 6 bases and J lost 2 bases. This CDR3 reads CASRRQGVNTGELFF. The CDR3 region has the DNA TGCGCCAGCAGGAGACAGGGGGTTAACACCGGGGAGCTGTTTTTT.

The rearrangement links TRBV11-2 to TRBJ2-7; D gene unclear. Germline CDR1 and CDR2: SGHAT and FQNNGV. Trimming cost V 3 bases and J 5 bases, with 14 bases left between them. The CDR3 runs 14 residues. CDR3: CASSFRLDRDEQYF. The CDR3 coding sequence is TGTGCCAGCAGCTTCCGCCTAGATCGGGACGAGCAGTACTTC.

V usage is TRBV7-3 and J usage is TRBJ1-1; a possible D gene is TRBD1 (6 bases). This CDR3 has 13 amino acids. V lost 3 bases, J lost 4 bases, and 9 bases lay in between. Germline values: CDR1 SGHTA, CDR2 FQGTGA. CDR3 sequence: CASSFNRATEAFF. CDR3 DNA: TGTGCCAGCAGCTTCAACAGGGCCACTGAAGCTTTCTTT.

The chain couples TRBV6-6 to TRBJ1-1, with 7 nucleotides matching TRBD1. The CDR3 extends over 11 amino acids. V trimming: 11 bases; J trimming: 5 bases; junction bases outside the gene matches: 5. Per the germline V gene, CDR1 is MNHNY and CDR2 is SVGAGI (reference sequence). The CDR3 nucleotides are TGTGCCTCAGGGGGTTGGACTGAAGCTTTCTTT. Translated, it gives CASGGWTEAFF.

The V call is TRBV9, the J call TRBJ2-7, with 7 bases identical to TRBD1. CDR3 length: 15 residues. Losses at the gene ends were 0 bases for V and 7 bases for J; bases not matched to a gene: 10. Germline CDR1 SGDLS, CDR2 YYNGEE. The CDR3 DNA reads TGTGCCAGCAGCGTAGAGACAGGGAAGGTGGATGAGCAGTACTTC. The encoded protein is CASSVETGKVDEQYF.

The chain is built from TRBV6-5 and TRBJ2-1; 7 bases line up with TRBD1. The CDR3 has 15 residues. CDR1 is MNHEY, CDR2 SVGAGI, per germline. V dropped 5 bases and J dropped 2; count of bases not matched to a gene: 6. The CDR3 nucleotides are TGTGCCAGCAGTCCCGACAGGGTGGCCTACAATGAGCAGTTCTTC. Its translation: CASSPDRVAYNEQFF.

V usage is TRBV29-1 and J usage is TRBJ1-2, with 8 bases that match TRBD1. Germline CDR1 and CDR2: SQVTM and ANQGSEA. J gave up 7 bases and V 6 bases, and 7 bases lay outside the gene matches. This CDR3 spans 12 amino acids. The CDR3 sequence: CSVVTGASGYTF. The CDR3 nucleotides read TGCAGCGTCGTGACAGGGGCGAGTGGCTACACCTTC.

The rearrangement joins TRBV28 to TRBJ1-1; D is ambiguous. Germline values: CDR1 MDHEN, CDR2 SYDVKM. This CDR3 is 15 amino acids long. V was cut by 2 bases and J by 3 bases, with 13 bases left in between. The CDR3 loop is CASSLGEDSDTEAFF. The CDR3 nucleotides read TGTGCCAGCAGTTTAGGCGAGGATTCCGACACTGAAGCTTTCTTT. The whole variable domain, remainder taken from reference TRBV28 and TRBJ1-1, is DVKVTQSSRYLVKRTGEKVFLECVQDMDHENMFWYRQDPGLGLRLIYFSYDVKMKEKGDIPEGYSVSREKKERFSLILESASTNQTSMYLCASSLGEDSDTEAFFGQGTRLTVV.

This clone turned up a few times. V is TRBV4-1 and J is TRBJ1-5; D unclear. V lost 3 bases and J 4 bases, leaving 7 bases between the germline ends. This CDR3 has 13 amino acids. The germline V gene has CDR1 MGHRA and CDR2 YSYEKL. CDR3 nucleotide sequence: TGCGCCAGCAGCCATGGGGAGAATCAGCCCCAGCATTTT. This translates into CASSHGENQPQHF.

The J gene is TRBJ1-2, the V gene TRBV2; no clear D gene. V was clipped by 1 base and J by 10 bases, with 19 bases between them. This CDR3 has 15 amino acids. The V gene's germline CDR1 is SNHLY and CDR2 FYNNEI. This chain's CDR3 is CASSEVRPTRMDYTF. CDR3 DNA sequence: TGTGCCAGCAGTGAAGTCAGGCCCACCAGGATGGACTACACCTTC.

This clone has just a few counts. The gene calls are TRBV5-1 and TRBJ2-2; 7 positions agree with TRBD1. Germline V gives CDR1 SGHRS, CDR2 YFSETQ. Losses at the gene ends were 0 bases for V and 1 base for J; bases not matched to a gene: 0. CDR3 length: 15 residues. CDR3 sequence reads: CASSLGQGNTGELFF. The CDR3 DNA reads TGCGCCAGCAGCTTGGGACAGGGGAACACCGGGGAGCTGTTTTTT.

This rearrangement joins TRBV19 to TRBJ2-7; maybe TRBD2 (6 bases). Germline V CDR1 and CDR2: LNHDA, SQIVND (reference sequence). V dropped 5 bases and J dropped 2 bases, with 19 bases sitting between them. This CDR3 comprises 16 residues. This chain's CDR3 is CASSWGFGGGTYEQYF. The CDR3 DNA reads TGTGCCAGTAGTTGGGGATTTGGCGGAGGGACCTACGAGCAGTACTTC.

The rearrangement links TRBV6-1 to TRBJ2-5, with 9 bases that match TRBD2. The J segment lost 1 base and the V segment lost 8 bases, leaving 8 bases of the junction unmatched. This CDR3 has 15 residues. CDR1 is MNHNS, CDR2 SASEGT, per germline. CDR3 nucleotides: TGTGCCAGCTTAGCGGGGGCCAAAATCCAAGAGACCCAGTACTTC. This sequence encodes CASLAGAKIQETQYF.

CDR3 amino acids: CASSGGYTGYTF. DNA of the CDR3: TGTGCCAGTAGTGGGGGGTATACGGGCTACACCTTC. The rearrangement joins TRBV19 to TRBJ1-2, with a weak D call TRBD1 (5 bases). Germline CDR1 and CDR2: LNHDA and SQIVND (reference sequence). The V gene lost 5 bases and the J gene lost 8 bases, with 12 bases spanning the gap. CDR3 length equals 12 residues. Full variable domain (outside the CDR3, taken from reference TRBV19 and TRBJ1-2): DGGITQSPKYLFRKEGQNVTLSCEQNLNHDAMYWYRQDPGQGLRLIYYSQIVNDFQKGDIAEGYSVSREKKESFPLTVTSAQKNPTAFYLCASSGGYTGYTFGSGTRLTVV.

The chain employs TRBV9 and TRBJ2-1; 7 bases match TRBD1. V trimming: 3 bases; J trimming: 4 bases; junction bases outside the gene matches: 7. CDR3 length equals 15 residues. From germline, CDR1 is SGDLS and CDR2 YYNGEE. The CDR3 DNA follows: TGTGCCAGCAGCGATGCCGGGACAGAATACAATGAGCAGTTCTTC. It specifies CASSDAGTEYNEQFF.

The genes are TRBV9 and TRBJ2-1, with a tentative D call TRBD2 (6 bases). Trimming took 3 bases from V and 7 from J, leaving 17 bases between them. The V gene's germline CDR1 is SGDLS and CDR2 YYNGEE. The CDR3 totals 15 residues. DNA of the CDR3: TGTGCCAGCAGCGCATTTTCCGGGACTTCGAATGAGCAGTTCTTC. Translation: CASSAFSGTSNEQFF.

The chain links TRBV2 to TRBJ1-5, with TRBD1 as a possible D gene (6 bases). V lost 5 bases and J lost 3, with 14 bases in between. Germline loops: CDR1 SNHLY, CDR2 FYNNEI. The CDR3 has 15 residues. The CDR3 here is CASSRKGQFNQPQHF. The CDR3 region has the DNA TGTGCCAGCAGTAGGAAAGGACAGTTCAATCAGCCCCAGCATTTT.